These 24 T cell receptor beta chains originate from one sample sequenced in a study of tumor-infiltrating lymphocytes in primary liver carcinoma. A primer matching the constant region was used to make TCR beta cDNA from approximately 0.45 ug of total RNA. What produced the TCR beta libraries was three nested multiplex PCR rounds using slightly modified ARM-PCR. Forward primers for TRBV1-TRBV30 and a C-beta reverse primer served the first two PCR rounds, at approximately 10 cycles each. MiXCR, run by TCRdb on the multiplex PCR reads, gives a single entry per CDR3 protein. Counted here are about 210,000 distinct CDR3 sequences, approximately 65% occurring once; the ten biggest clones make up approximately 7%. RNA was extracted from whole blood without cell sorting, alongside germline DNA. What was sequenced was peripheral blood. Every receptor here comes from a woman aged 55-69 years with primary liver carcinoma and hepatitis B virus infection.

This chain connects TRBV28 to TRBJ2-2, with D unclear. V was cut by 6 bases and J by 2 bases, with 13 bases left in between. The germline V gene encodes CDR1 MDHEN and CDR2 SYDVKM. The CDR3 length is 15 residues. The CDR3 coding sequence is TGTGCCAGCAGGATTCGGCTATCAAACACCGGGGAGCTGTTTTTT. It translates to CASRIRLSNTGELFF.

The V call is TRBV6-5, the J call TRBJ2-3; the match to TRBD2 covers 14 bases. Germline trimming cut 6 bases from V and 2 bases from J; bases unmatched to any gene: 10. The CDR3 runs to 18 residues. Germline V gene sequence: CDR1 MNHEY, CDR2 SVGAGI. The CDR3 region is CASSRPSTSGRATDTQYF. The CDR3 DNA reads as TGTGCCAGCAGCCGACCGTCGACTAGCGGGAGGGCCACAGATACGCAGTATTTT.

Concerning this clonotype itself: A much larger clone sits a single nucleotide away, making a read error possible. The gene calls are TRBV6-6 and TRBJ1-2; D might be TRBD1 (5 bases). Looked up from germline, CDR1 is MNHNY and CDR2 is SVGAGI (reference sequence). The CDR3 runs 15 residues. The CDR3 bases are TGTACCAGCAGTTCATTCCGGGACTCTAACTATGGCTACACCTTC. Amino acids: CTSSSFRDSNYGYTF.

This clonotype was counted a single time. It may be a read error: a sequence one base away is much more abundant. The rearrangement uses TRBV30 and TRBJ1-1, with D unclear. The CDR3 has 12 residues. Germline loops: CDR1 GTSNPN, CDR2 SVGIG (reference sequence). CDR3 coding DNA: TGTGCCCGGAGTCGGGTCGGACGTATTCCTTTCTTT. This gives the protein CARSRVGRIPFF. The entire variable domain, with the rest obtained from reference TRBV30 and TRBJ1-1, is as follows: SQTIHQWPATLVQPVGSPLSLECTVEGTSNPNLYWYRQAAGRGLQLLFYSVGIGQISSEVPQNLSASRPQDRQFILSSKKLLLSDSGFYLCARSRVGRIPFFGQGTRLTVV.

This clonotype has just one count. At one boundary the junction diverges from the germline segment, which might be a read error. The chain uses TRBV11-2 and TRBJ2-3; D may correspond to TRBD1 or TRBD2 (6 bases each). CDR3 length: 14 residues. Germline-derived CDR1 and CDR2 are SGHAT and FQNNGV. CDR3 in amino acids: CASSQGSREYTQYF. The CDR3 bases are TGTGCAAGCAGCCAGGGGTCTCGGGAGTATACGCAGTATTTT.

In the case of this clonotype: Relative to the germline gene, one junction end is altered; a read error may explain this. This chain uses TRBV20-1 with TRBJ2-1; TRBD1 aligns across 9 bases. The CDR3 runs to 14 residues. Germline values: CDR1 DFQATT, CDR2 SNEGSKA (reference sequence). CDR3 region: CSATGGEVYNERFF. CDR3 sequence (DNA): TGCAGTGCAACAGGGGGCGAGGTCTACAATGAGCGGTTCTTC.

Only one count was recorded for this clonotype. At one end, the junction sequence differs from germline, possibly due to a read error. This chain uses TRBV11-3 with TRBJ2-7, with D unresolved. The CDR3 length is 12 residues. Looked up from germline, CDR1 is SGHNT and CDR2 is YENEEA. CDR3 amino acids: CACSLDGFEQYF. As DNA, the CDR3 is TGTGCCTGCAGCTTAGACGGGTTCGAGCAATACTTC. The variable domain in full, with the rest retrieved from reference TRBV11-3 and TRBJ2-7, is EAGVVQSPRYKIIEKKQPVAFWCNPISGHNTLYWYLQNLGQGPELLIRYENEEAVDDSQLPKDRFSAERLKGVDSTLKIQPAELGDSAVYLCACSLDGFEQYFGPGTRLTVT.

A single count supports this clonotype. At one end, the junction sequence differs from germline, possibly due to a read error. The J gene is TRBJ2-3, the V gene TRBV28; tentative D call: TRBD2 (7 bases). The CDR3 runs to 12 residues. CDR1 and CDR2 from the germline V gene are MDHEN and SYDVKM. The CDR3 sequence: CASSGGADMQYF. The CDR3 bases are TGTGCCAGCAGTGGGGGGGCAGATATGCAGTATTTT.

This clonotype was counted between two and nine times. The chain couples TRBV12-3 or TRBV12-4 to TRBJ2-7, with 10 bases aligning to TRBD1. The CDR3 has 14 amino acids. After removal of 4 bases from V and 6 bases from J, the junction contained 6 bases not matched to a gene. The DNA for the CDR3 is TGTGCCAGCAGTTCAAGGACAGGGGGAAGCGAGCAGTACTTC. Translated: CASSSRTGGSEQYF.

Regarding this clonotype: A much larger clone differs from this one at a single base, so this may be a read error. Here the CDR3 omits its conserved ending phenylalanine or tryptophan, so a read error is the likely source. The rearrangement links TRBV6-5 to TRBJ2-7; 10 bases are a match to TRBD1. The CDR3 extends over 15 amino acids. CDR1 is MNHEY and CDR2 is SVGAGI in the germline V gene. With V trimmed by 6 bases and J by 4 bases, 9 bases remained unmatched. The CDR3, as DNA: TGTGCCAGCAGAAAGGGGACAGGGGAAACATACGAGCAGTACTTA. This translates into CASRKGTGETYEQYL.

The chain links TRBV28 to TRBJ2-2; TRBD2 is a possible D gene (7 bases). Germline lookup yields CDR1 MDHEN and CDR2 SYDVKM. V was shortened by 7 bases and J by 3 bases, with 18 bases between the two germline ends. The CDR3 extends over 16 amino acids. DNA for the CDR3: TGTGCCAGCACCTGGGGGGGGGCGCAGGACACCGGGGAGCTGTTTTTT. It encodes CASTWGGAQDTGELFF. Based on the CDR3 plus reference TRBV28 and TRBJ2-2, the full variable domain is DVKVTQSSRYLVKRTGEKVFLECVQDMDHENMFWYRQDPGLGLRLIYFSYDVKMKEKGDIPEGYSVSREKKERFSLILESASTNQTSMYLCASTWGGAQDTGELFFGEGSRLTVL.

The V and J genes are TRBV28 and TRBJ1-1; possible D gene TRBD1, 5 bases. The germline gives CDR1 MDHEN, CDR2 SYDVKM. The CDR3 has 15 residues. V was pared by 6 bases and J by 3 bases, with 17 bases between. CDR3 sequence reads: CASRKGGTGDTEAFF. CDR3 DNA: TGTGCCAGCAGGAAAGGAGGGACGGGAGACACTGAAGCTTTCTTT. The variable domain in full, completed from reference TRBV28 and TRBJ1-1, reads DVKVTQSSRYLVKRTGEKVFLECVQDMDHENMFWYRQDPGLGLRLIYFSYDVKMKEKGDIPEGYSVSREKKERFSLILESASTNQTSMYLCASRKGGTGDTEAFFGQGTRLTVV.

About this clonotype itself: A single base separates this from a much larger clone, so it may be a read error. The chain joins TRBV28 to TRBJ2-7, with D hard to call. The CDR3 covers 14 residues. Germline V gene data show CDR1 as MDHEN and CDR2 as SYDVKM. The DNA of the CDR3 is TGTGCCAGCAGTTTATGGGACGGTACCTACGAGGAGTACTTC. It yields the protein CASSLWDGTYEEYF.

The table lists this clonotype with a few counts. The chain links TRBV12-3 or TRBV12-4 to TRBJ2-2; no definite D call. The V and J ends lost 6 bases and 1 base respectively, with 9 bases between them. CDR3 size: 14 residues. DNA for the CDR3: TGTGCCAGCAGAAAGCGACAGAACACCGGGGAGCTGTTTTTT. Its protein is CASRKRQNTGELFF.

Points on this clonotype: This may be a read error, as it is one base from a much larger clone. V gene TRBV4-1 combines with J gene TRBJ2-3; D unresolved. Germline loops: CDR1 MGHRA, CDR2 YSYEKL. The CDR3 sequence is 13 residues long. CDR3 sequence reads: CASSQLGTDAQYF. CDR3 nucleotide sequence: TGCGCCAGCAGCCAGCTCGGAACAGATGCGCAGTATTTT.

For this clonotype: Germline and junction disagree at one end, which may indicate a read error. The V gene is TRBV19, the J gene TRBJ2-5, with D possibly TRBD2 on 6 matching bases. This CDR3 is built from 18 residues. CDR1 LNHDA and CDR2 SQIVND come from the germline V gene (reference sequence). The CDR3, as DNA: TGTGCCATTAGTATCCCCCTAGGGAGCGGAGGGAACCAAGAGACCCAGTACTTC. Its protein product is CAISIPLGSGGNQETQYF.

A note on this clonotype: One end of the junction is discordant with germline, which a read error may explain. This chain uses TRBV11-2 with TRBJ2-3, with D perhaps TRBD2 (6 bases). The CDR3 runs to 14 residues. CDR1 is SGHAT and CDR2 is FQNNGV in the germline V gene. The CDR3 loop is CGSSLENGPGEQYF. In DNA form, the CDR3 reads TGTGGCAGCAGCTTAGAGAATGGACCGGGGGAGCAGTATTTT.

Comments on this clonotype: One end of the junction is discordant with germline, which a read error may explain. The rearrangement links TRBV5-1 to TRBJ2-3, with 10 bases that match TRBD2. Germline V gene sequence: CDR1 SGHRS, CDR2 YFSETQ. The CDR3 has 16 residues. CDR3 sequence reads: CANSLIAGGGTDTQYF. For the CDR3, the DNA is TGCGCCAACAGCTTAATAGCGGGAGGCGGTACAGATACGCAGTATTTT.

Remarks on this clonotype: Since the CDR3 does not end with the conserved phenylalanine or tryptophan, this likely comes from a read error. The chain has TRBV11-2 and TRBJ2-1; D is uncertain. The V gene lost 2 bases and the J gene lost 8 bases, with 4 bases spanning the gap. This CDR3 contains 11 residues. Germline V lookup: CDR1 SGHAT, CDR2 FQNNGV. The CDR3 reads CASSLIDEQFP. Written as DNA, the CDR3 is TGTGCCAGCAGCTTAATAGATGAGCAGTTCCCC.

Points on this clonotype: This may be a read error: a much more frequent sequence differs by one nucleotide. This chain connects TRBV28 to TRBJ1-5; D not resolved. Germline V CDR1 and CDR2: MDHEN, SYDVKM. The CDR3 loop spans 19 amino acids. Trimming took 2 bases from V and 4 from J, leaving 24 bases between them. The CDR3: CASSLRLMSGTVRNQPQHF. The CDR3 bases are TGTGCCAGCAGTTTACGGCTAATGTCGGGCACGGTGAGGAATCAGCCCCAGCATTTT.

For this clonotype: A read error may produce the germline difference seen at one junction end. The chain is built from TRBV4-2 and TRBJ1-6; 9 bases fit TRBD1. The germline V gene has CDR1 LGHNA and CDR2 YNFKEQ. This CDR3 region has 16 residues. CDR3 coding DNA: TGTGCCAGTAGCCAGGCCCGGGACAGGGAATATTCACTCCTCCACTTT. Its protein product is CASSQARDREYSLLHF.

The gene calls are TRBV6-6 and TRBJ1-6; 8 bases line up with TRBD1. The CDR3 contains 14 residues. With 6 bases clipped from V and 7 bases from J, the junction kept 5 bases outside the gene matches. Germline loops: CDR1 MNHNY, CDR2 SVGAGI (reference sequence). The CDR3 DNA reads TGTGCCAGCAGACCGGACAGGGTAAATTCACCCCTCCACTTT. Its protein is CASRPDRVNSPLHF.

Notes on this clonotype: A single base separates this from a much larger clone, so it may be a read error. The chain combines TRBV12-3 or TRBV12-4 with TRBJ1-3; no firm D call. Trimming left V 4 bases short and J 4 bases short, with 5 bases between. The CDR3 length is 12 residues. The CDR3 bases are TGTGCCAGCAGTTGCGCAGGAAACACCATATATTTT. This gives the protein CASSCAGNTIYF.

Worth noting for this clonotype: Possible read error: a much larger clone is one base away. V is TRBV12-3 or TRBV12-4 and J is TRBJ2-7; 7 nucleotides match TRBD1. Trimming cost V 7 bases and J 8 bases; bases outside gene matches: 14. The CDR3 has 14 residues. The CDR3 region is CASILGSGGWKQYF. The CDR3 nucleotides read TGTGCCAGCATCCTAGGGTCAGGGGGATGGAAGCAGTACTTC.